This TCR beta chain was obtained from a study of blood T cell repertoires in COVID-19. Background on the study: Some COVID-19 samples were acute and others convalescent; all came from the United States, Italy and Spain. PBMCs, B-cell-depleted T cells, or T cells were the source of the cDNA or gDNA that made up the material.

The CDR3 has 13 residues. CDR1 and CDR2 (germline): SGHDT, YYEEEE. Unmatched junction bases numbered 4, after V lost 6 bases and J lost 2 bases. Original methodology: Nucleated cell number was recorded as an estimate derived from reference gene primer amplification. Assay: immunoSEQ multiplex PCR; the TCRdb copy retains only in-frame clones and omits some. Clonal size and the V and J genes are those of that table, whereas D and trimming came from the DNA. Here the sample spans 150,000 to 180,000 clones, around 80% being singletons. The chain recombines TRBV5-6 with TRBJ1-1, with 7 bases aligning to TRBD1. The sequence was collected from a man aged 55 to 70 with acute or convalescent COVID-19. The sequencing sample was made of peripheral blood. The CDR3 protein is CASNRGPNTEAFF. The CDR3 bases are TGTGCCAGCAACAGGGGCCCAAACACTGAAGCTTTCTTT.